The present entry profiles one T cell receptor beta chain with its context. Its matching antigen is unknown. This sample was included in a study of identifying expanded T cells in peripheral blood. Study outcomes and limitations: Variance in clone template counts between approximately two-week samples significantly increased with total template count across all healthy donors. Differentially abundant clones: about 1.2 between replicates, 16.4 at roughly 13 days, 19 to 20 at four.

The protocol was immunoSEQ multiplex PCR, while the TCRdb copy is restricted to in-frame clones and leaves out a portion. The sample holds about 78,000 clones, 84% seen once. CDR3 length: 13 amino acids. Trimming removed 8 bases from V and 6 bases from J; junction bases left unmatched: 5. CDR1 and CDR2 from the germline V gene are MNHNS and SASEGT. The sequenced sample was blood. This receptor was identified in a person aged 18-70 years in good health. The chain uses TRBV6-1 and TRBJ2-2, with 8 bases that match TRBD2. The CDR3 spells CASPSGRAGELFF. The DNA for the CDR3 is TGTGCCAGCCCTAGCGGGCGGGCCGGGGAGCTGTTTTTT.